One T cell receptor (beta chain) is described in this entry. The target of this receptor is not known. No much larger clonotype is one base removed from it; base qualities were not supplied. One collaborating source in Seattle enrolled patients during active infection and followed them longitudinally through the course of disease. Collaborating institutions collected whole blood in K2EDTA tubes following their own protocols. For TCRbeta analysis, collaborators shipped samples as frozen whole blood, isolated PBMCs, or DNA extracted from either of those sample types. The sample comes from a study of blood T cell repertoires in COVID-19 (TCRdb year 2020). Background for the entire study: Samples covering the acute and convalescent phases of COVID-19 were provided by collaborators in the United States, Italy and Spain. The material from the prospective study consisted of cDNA or gDNA derived from T cells, B-cell-depleted T cells, or PBMCs. Samples were obtained from the ongoing ImmuneRACE study (first 160 participants) and from some 1,300 subjects provided by 6 global collaborators. The dataset comprised deeply sampled blood TCRbeta repertoires from subjects exposed to, actively infected with, or recovered from COVID-19. A de-identified subject ID, COVID-19 status, age in years and sex were almost always included in the sample metadata. The repertoires were made available in a free public database intended to serve as a resource for research on the immune response to SARS-CoV-2. Where HLA class I and class II types were available, the types were taken from metadata supplied by the sample provider, not from assay-based typing.

Here is what the overall study found, with its caveats: Clinical and demographic metadata were provided uncurated, with the amount varying by source and participant.

The V and J ends are trimmed by 0 bases and 8 bases, leaving 22 bases between them. From cysteine to phenylalanine, the CDR3 is 18 amino acids long. Just the 54-base CDR3 DNA is kept, in frame starting at base 1. TCRbeta CDR3 regions were amplified from genomic DNA using the immunoSEQ Assay, a bias-controlled multiplex PCR. The published analysis was carried out like this. Within the assay, amplification of reference gene primers was used to estimate how many nucleated cells each sample contained. Sequence reads were collapsed and filtered to measure the absolute abundance of every unique TCRbeta CDR3 rearrangement. For each sample, productive Simpson clonality was calculated as the square root of Simpson's diversity index over productive rearrangements. The immuneACCESS repertoire file appears here via TCRdb, limited to in-frame rearrangements. These files lack a portion of the clones; in checked studies, under half of the deficit traces to unresolved V genes, and the cause of the others is not known. V and J calls and clone size are those listed in that table; D and trimming were worked out from the DNA. The sample profile shows about 170,000 clones; approximately 80% of them were found once. Of the sample, 6.5% to 8.5% falls within the top ten clones.

The rearranged chain carries TRBV23-1 and TRBJ1-4; perhaps TRBD1 is the D gene, with 5 bases matching. TRBV23-1 is marked as an open reading frame, function uncertain. This clonotype originated in a woman aged 40 to 50 with COVID-19, enrolled during active disease. Sequenced input: peripheral blood. The CDR3 amino acid sequence is: CASSQSHLLSWGVEKLFF. The DNA reads as follows: TGCGCCAGCAGTCAATCGCATTTGCTATCTTGGGGGGTGGAAAAACTGTTTTTT.